Listed below are T cell receptor beta chains from one sample, sequenced in a study of T cells after yellow fever vaccination. Each CDR3 protein is one row after TCRdb ran MiXCR on the 5' RACE reads. The sample comprises approximately 510,000 distinct CDR3 sequences, 21% of which are singletons, and about 16% rests with the top ten. The sample in question was PBMCs, obtained 21 days after the first yellow fever vaccination. The receptors here all came from a young man who received the YFV17D yellow fever vaccine. Each CDR3 is given without its conserved first and last residue. Clone sizes are given selectively: once, few, many, or a class where the clone is expanded.

v_call,j_call,cdr3_length,clone_size,cdr3_aa
TRBV7-7,TRBJ2-1,13,few,ASSLGQGGGDEQF
TRBV6-2/TRBV6-3,TRBJ2-5,9,-,ASGGEETQY
TRBV28,TRBJ2-4,16,-,ASSLLIGPRGAKNIQY
TRBV12-3/TRBV12-4,TRBJ1-1,15,-,ASSPHGGKNSWGEAF
TRBV27,TRBJ2-4,10,-,ASSSQGNIQY
TRBV12-3/TRBV12-4,TRBJ2-5,13,-,ASRPLGGSGETQY
TRBV2,TRBJ1-2,13,-,ASSFTGRANYGYT
TRBV5-1,TRBJ2-3,13,few,ASSPGDPSTDTQY
TRBV6-1,TRBJ1-5,12,-,ASTRAGSYQPQH
TRBV9,TRBJ1-5,12,few,ASSQQGANQPQH
TRBV7-2,TRBJ2-6,15,-,ASSEAVGLSGANVLT
TRBV28,TRBJ2-5,14,-,ASRPHGGTPKETQY
TRBV28,TRBJ1-5,13,-,ASSLWRRNNQPQH
TRBV7-2,TRBJ2-2,15,-,ASSPQGLAGATGELF
TRBV3-1,TRBJ2-7,12,-,ASSQQGGPYEQY
TRBV5-1,TRBJ2-1,14,-,ASSLAPGQGKNEQF
TRBV10-3,TRBJ1-5,12,many,AISGQGSNQPQH
TRBV5-1,TRBJ2-1,11,many,ASSLTRGHEQF
TRBV5-1,TRBJ2-6,14,few,ASSLDRPSGANVLT
TRBV14,TRBJ2-1,10,few,ASSQVPGEQF
TRBV7-9,TRBJ2-1,11,-,ASSLGVAGEQF
TRBV28,TRBJ2-1,12,-,ASSLTGTWAEQF
TRBV7-3,TRBJ1-1,12,few,ASSTRQEGTEAF
TRBV12-3/TRBV12-4,TRBJ1-5,13,few,ASSLYPGGSQPQH
TRBV7-9,TRBJ2-3,11,-,ASGGSHTDTQY
TRBV12-3/TRBV12-4,TRBJ2-2,10,few,ASEDDTGELF
TRBV5-1,TRBJ1-1,11,-,ASSAGVATEAF
TRBV5-8,TRBJ2-2,15,-,ASIQSSGTVGSGELF
TRBV3-1,TRBJ2-3,15,few,ASSQAGLAGGTDTQY
TRBV12-3/TRBV12-4,TRBJ2-3,14,-,ASRPSLAGESDTQY
TRBV6-6,TRBJ2-7,11,-,ASTPDAAYEQY
TRBV7-2,TRBJ1-2,13,-,ASSLEFARGLGYT
TRBV12-3/TRBV12-4,TRBJ2-7,12,few,ASSLGQTFDEQY
TRBV5-6,TRBJ2-3,14,-,ASSFRVAGDTDTQY
TRBV18,TRBJ2-3,15,-,ASSSGTTGSGTDTQY
TRBV6-5,TRBJ1-1,12,-,ASSYGGGYAEAF
TRBV19,TRBJ2-2,14,many,ASSTILRGGTGELF
TRBV21-1,TRBJ2-1,6,-,ASVEEF
TRBV12-3/TRBV12-4,TRBJ2-7,12,many,ASSKGGEAYEQY
TRBV6-5,TRBJ1-4,13,-,ASSSSGQVGEKLF
TRBV7-2,TRBJ2-3,13,few,ASSLARHSTDTQY
TRBV11-2,TRBJ2-2,14,few,ASRHLAHVNTGELF